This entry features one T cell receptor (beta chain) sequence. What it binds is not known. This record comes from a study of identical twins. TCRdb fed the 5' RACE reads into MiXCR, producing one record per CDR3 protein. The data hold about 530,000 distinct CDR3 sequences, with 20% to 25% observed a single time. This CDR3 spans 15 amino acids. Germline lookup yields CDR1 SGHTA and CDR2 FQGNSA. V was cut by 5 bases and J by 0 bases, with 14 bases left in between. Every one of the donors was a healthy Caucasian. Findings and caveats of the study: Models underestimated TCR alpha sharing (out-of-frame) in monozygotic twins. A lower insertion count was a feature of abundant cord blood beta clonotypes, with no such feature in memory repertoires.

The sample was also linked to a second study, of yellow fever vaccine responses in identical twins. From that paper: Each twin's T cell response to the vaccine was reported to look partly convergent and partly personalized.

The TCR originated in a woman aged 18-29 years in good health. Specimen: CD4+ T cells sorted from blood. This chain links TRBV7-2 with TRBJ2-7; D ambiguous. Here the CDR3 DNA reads TGTGCCAGCAGCGTGTCGCCGCTCGCCTCCTACGAGCAGTACTTC. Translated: CASSVSPLASYEQYF.